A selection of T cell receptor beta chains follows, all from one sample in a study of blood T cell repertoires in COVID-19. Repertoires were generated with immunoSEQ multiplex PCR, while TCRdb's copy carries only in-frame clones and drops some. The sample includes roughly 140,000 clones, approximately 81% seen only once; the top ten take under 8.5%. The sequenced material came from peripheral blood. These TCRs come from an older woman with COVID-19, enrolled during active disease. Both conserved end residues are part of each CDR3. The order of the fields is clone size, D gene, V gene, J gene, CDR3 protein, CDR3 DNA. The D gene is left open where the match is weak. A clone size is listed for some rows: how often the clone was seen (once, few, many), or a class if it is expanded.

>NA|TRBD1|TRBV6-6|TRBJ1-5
CASSPGQGREQPQHF
TGTGCCAGCAGCCCCGGACAGGGACGGGAACAGCCCCAGCATTTT
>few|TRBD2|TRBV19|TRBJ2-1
CASSTGLAGGQRKFF
TGTGCCAGTAGTACCGGACTAGCGGGGGGGCAACGGAAGTTCTTC
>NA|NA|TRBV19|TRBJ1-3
CASSRAGYFSGNTIYF
TGTGCCAGTAGTAGGGCAGGCTACTTCTCTGGAAACACCATATATTTT
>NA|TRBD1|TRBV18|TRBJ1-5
CASSHPRDRSNQPQHF
TGTGCCAGCTCCCACCCCCGGGACAGGAGCAATCAGCCCCAGCATTTT
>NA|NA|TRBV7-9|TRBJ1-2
CAGQQGYGYTF
TGTGCCGGCCAGCAGGGCTATGGCTACACCTTC
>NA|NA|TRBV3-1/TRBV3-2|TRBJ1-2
CASSQDTGHYGYTF
TGTGCCAGCAGCCAAGATACAGGACACTATGGCTACACCTTC
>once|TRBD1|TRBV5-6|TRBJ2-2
CASSFLGTGGRTGELFF
TGTGCCAGCAGCTTTTTGGGGACAGGGGGCAGAACCGGGGAGCTGTTTTTT
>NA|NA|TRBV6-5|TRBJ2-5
CATTRGPGETQYF
TGTGCCACCACCAGGGGTCCGGGGGAGACCCAGTACTTC
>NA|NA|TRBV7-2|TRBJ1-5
CASSLWVDYQPQHF
TGTGCCAGCAGCTTATGGGTCGACTATCAGCCCCAGCATTTT
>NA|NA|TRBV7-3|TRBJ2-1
CASSPGGNEQFF
TGTGCCAGCAGCCCCGGGGGCAATGAGCAGTTCTTC
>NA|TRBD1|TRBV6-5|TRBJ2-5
CASSTGTGGWETQYF
TGTGCCAGCAGTACCGGGACAGGGGGCTGGGAGACCCAGTACTTC
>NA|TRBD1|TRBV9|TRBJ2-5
CASSATGQSETQYF
TGTGCCAGCAGCGCGACGGGACAGTCGGAGACCCAGTACTTC
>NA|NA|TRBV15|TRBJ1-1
CATSRDNRVFTEAFF
TGTGCCACCAGCAGAGATAACAGGGTGTTTACTGAAGCTTTCTTT
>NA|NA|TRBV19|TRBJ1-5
CASRNRVGNQPQHF
TGTGCCAGCCGGAACAGGGTGGGAAATCAGCCCCAGCATTTT
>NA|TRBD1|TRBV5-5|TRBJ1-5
CASSLANRGDQPQHF
TGTGCCAGCAGCTTGGCCAACAGGGGCGATCAGCCCCAGCATTTT
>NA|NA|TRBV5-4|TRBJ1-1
CASNQGFDTEAFF
TGTGCCAGCAACCAGGGGTTCGACACTGAAGCTTTCTTT
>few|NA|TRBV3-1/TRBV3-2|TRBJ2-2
CASSQTSGTNTGELFF
TGTGCCAGCAGCCAAACAAGCGGTACGAACACCGGGGAGCTGTTTTTT
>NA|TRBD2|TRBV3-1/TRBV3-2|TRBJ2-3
CASSQEGTKWDTQYF
TGTGCCAGCAGCCAAGAAGGGACTAAGTGGGATACGCAGTATTTT
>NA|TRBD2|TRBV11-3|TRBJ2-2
CASSFLSGSTGELFF
TGTGCCAGCAGCTTCTTGAGCGGGAGCACCGGGGAGCTGTTTTTT
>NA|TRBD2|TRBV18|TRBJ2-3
CASSPPGAGGLTDTQYF
TGTGCCAGCTCACCACCGGGAGCGGGAGGCCTCACAGATACGCAGTATTTT
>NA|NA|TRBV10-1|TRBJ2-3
CASSDGGGGADTQYF
TGCGCCAGCAGTGACGGTGGAGGGGGCGCAGATACGCAGTATTTT
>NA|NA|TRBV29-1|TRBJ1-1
CSVRTAVSTEAFF
TGCAGCGTTAGAACAGCCGTGAGCACTGAAGCTTTCTTT
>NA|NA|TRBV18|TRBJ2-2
CASSPSGAANTGELFF
TGTGCCAGCTCACCTTCGGGAGCGGCGAACACCGGGGAGCTGTTTTTT
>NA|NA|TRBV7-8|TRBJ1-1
CASSVDSAEAFF
TGTGCCAGCAGCGTGGACAGTGCGGAAGCTTTCTTT
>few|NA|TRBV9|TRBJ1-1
CASSILDGRGNTEAFF
TGTGCCAGCAGCATATTAGATGGACGGGGGAACACTGAAGCTTTCTTT
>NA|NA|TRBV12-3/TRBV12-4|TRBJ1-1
CASSPGTTTEAFF
TGTGCCAGCAGTCCCGGGACAACCACTGAAGCTTTCTTT
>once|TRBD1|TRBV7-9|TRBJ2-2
CASSSDRGASTGELFF
TGTGCCAGCAGCTCCGACAGGGGGGCCAGCACCGGGGAGCTGTTTTTT
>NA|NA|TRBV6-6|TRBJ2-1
CASSTQGSEQFF
TGTGCCAGCAGTACACAGGGTAGTGAGCAGTTCTTC
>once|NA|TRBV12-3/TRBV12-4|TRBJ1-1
CASSSVVNTEAFF
TGTGCCAGCAGTTCAGTGGTGAACACTGAAGCTTTCTTT
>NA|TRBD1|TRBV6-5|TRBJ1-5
CASTTRQGVGQPQHF
TGTGCCAGCACCACGAGGCAGGGGGTAGGTCAGCCCCAGCATTTT
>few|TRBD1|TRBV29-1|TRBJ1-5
CSVVTQGANQPQHF
TGCAGCGTTGTTACACAGGGGGCAAATCAGCCCCAGCATTTT
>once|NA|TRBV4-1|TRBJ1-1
CASSNSHVAFF
TGCGCCAGCAGCAATTCCCATGTCGCTTTCTTT
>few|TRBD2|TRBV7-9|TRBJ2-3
CAGAGSSGRNTDTQYF
TGTGCCGGGGCGGGGTCAAGCGGGAGAAACACAGATACGCAGTATTTT
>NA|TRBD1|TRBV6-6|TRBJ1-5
CASSRRSGTGGAGGNQPQHF
TGTGCCAGCAGCCGACGGTCCGGGACAGGGGGCGCGGGCGGCAATCAGCCCCAGCATTTT
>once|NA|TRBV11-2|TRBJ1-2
CASSLEPGQTDGYTF
TGTGCCAGCAGCTTAGAACCGGGACAAACGGATGGCTACACCTTC
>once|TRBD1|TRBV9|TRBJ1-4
CASSVEGTGEKLFF
TGTGCCAGCAGCGTAGAAGGGACAGGCGAAAAACTGTTTTTT
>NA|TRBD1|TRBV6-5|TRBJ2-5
CASRVGQARGTQYF
TGTGCCAGCAGGGTGGGACAGGCACGGGGGACCCAGTACTTC
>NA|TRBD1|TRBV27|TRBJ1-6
CASQDRASSPLHF
TGTGCCAGCCAGGACAGGGCCAGCTCACCCCTCCACTTT
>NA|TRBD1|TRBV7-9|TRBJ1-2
CASSFTGTGNYGYTF
TGTGCCAGCAGTTTCACCGGGACAGGGAACTATGGCTACACCTTC
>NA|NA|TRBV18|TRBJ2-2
CASSGQEAGTGELFF
TGTGCCAGCTCCGGACAGGAGGCGGGAACCGGGGAGCTGTTTTTT
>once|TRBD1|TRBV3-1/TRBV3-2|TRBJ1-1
CASSKPGTGTDEAFF
TGTGCCAGCAGCAAACCCGGGACAGGGACGGATGAAGCTTTCTTT
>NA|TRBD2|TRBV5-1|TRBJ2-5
CASSLGPSGGQETQYF
TGCGCCAGCAGCTTGGGTCCCAGCGGGGGGCAAGAGACCCAGTACTTC
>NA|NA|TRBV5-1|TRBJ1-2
CASSLGGTASLELGYTF
TGCGCCAGCAGCTTGGGAGGGACTGCTTCTCTTGAACTTGGCTACACCTTC
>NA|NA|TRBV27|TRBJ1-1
CASSWTVLNTEAFF
TGTGCCAGCAGCTGGACAGTCCTGAACACTGAAGCTTTCTTT
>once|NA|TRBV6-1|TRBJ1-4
CASSDPTDLATNEKLFF
TGTGCCAGCAGTGATCCGACAGATTTAGCAACTAATGAAAAACTGTTTTTT
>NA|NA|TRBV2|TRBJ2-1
CASIDYLRNNEQFF
TGTGCCAGCATCGACTACTTGCGAAACAATGAGCAGTTCTTC
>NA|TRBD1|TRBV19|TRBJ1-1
CASRDRADTEAFF
TGTGCCAGCCGGGACAGGGCGGACACTGAAGCTTTCTTT
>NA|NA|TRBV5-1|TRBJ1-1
CASSFTGPGTEAFF
TGCGCCAGCAGCTTCACAGGGCCTGGCACTGAAGCTTTCTTT
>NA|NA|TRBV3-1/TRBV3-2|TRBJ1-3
CASTPPGHLGNTIYF
TGTGCCAGCACCCCACCGGGACACCTGGGAAACACCATATATTTT